The 9 T cell receptor beta chains reported below all come from one sample, sequenced in a study of OX40 agonist ivuxolimab in advanced cancers. Sequenced by immunoSEQ multiplex PCR; TCRdb stores in-frame clones only, minus some. The sample carries around 46,000 clones, roughly 90% recorded once. The sequencing used CD4+ or CD8+ T cells sorted from blood, collected in a trial of the OX40 agonist ivuxolimab. The receptor source for this set is an adult with an advanced solid tumor such as melanoma, head and neck, liver or kidney cancer.

The V call is TRBV7-2, the J call TRBJ1-1; 9 bases agree with TRBD1. This CDR3 spans 15 amino acids. From germline, CDR1 is SGHTA and CDR2 FQGNSA. V was clipped by 5 bases and J by 1 base; unmatched bases: 5. CDR3 loop: CASSIWTGANTEAFF. CDR3 sequence (DNA): TGTGCCAGCAGCATATGGACAGGGGCGAACACTGAAGCTTTCTTT.

The V call is TRBV6-5, the J call TRBJ2-7, with 7 positions matching TRBD1. Trimming at V came to 2 bases and at J to 4 bases, leaving 5 bases not matched to a gene. The CDR3 totals 14 residues. Germline CDR1 MNHEY, CDR2 SVGAGI. CDR3 nucleotide sequence: TGTGCCAGCAGTTACGGGACAGTGTTGTACGAGCAGTACTTC. Amino acid sequence: CASSYGTVLYEQYF.

The chain combines TRBV29-1 with TRBJ2-7; D remains unclear. Trimming removed 1 base at V and 2 bases at J, with 9 bases between. CDR3 length equals 13 residues. Germline CDR1 and CDR2: SQVTM and ANQGSEA. The CDR3 sequence: CSVEVVGAYEQYF. The DNA of the CDR3 is TGCAGCGTTGAAGTCGTCGGAGCCTACGAGCAGTACTTC.

The chain carries TRBV29-1 and TRBJ1-1; unclear D gene. V was trimmed by 0 bases and J by 6 bases, leaving 5 bases between them. The length of the CDR3 is 11 residues. CDR1 is SQVTM and CDR2 is ANQGSEA in the germline V gene. Here the CDR3 reads CSVEEGPEAFF. DNA of the CDR3: TGCAGCGTTGAAGAAGGGCCTGAAGCTTTCTTT.

This clone was seen more than once but under ten times. J is TRBJ1-1 and V is TRBV5-8; D not resolved. The CDR3 spans 15 residues. Germline loops: CDR1 SGHTS, CDR2 YDEGEE. V lost 0 bases, J lost 4 bases, and 13 bases lay in between. The CDR3 nucleotides read TGTGCCAGCAGCTTGGTCTTGCTGGGGTCCACTGAAGCTTTCTTT. This gives the protein CASSLVLLGSTEAFF.

The rearrangement joins TRBV28 to TRBJ1-1; a possible D gene is TRBD1 (6 bases). V lost 8 bases and J 3 bases, leaving 10 bases between the germline ends. The CDR3 runs 12 residues. Looked up from germline, CDR1 is MDHEN and CDR2 is SYDVKM. CDR3 bases: TGTGCCAGCTTCAGGGGCTACACTGAAGCTTTCTTT. Amino acids: CASFRGYTEAFF.

V and J are TRBV7-8 and TRBJ1-6, with D unclear. V was cut by 3 bases and J by 0 bases, with 9 bases left in between. This CDR3 region has 16 residues. CDR1 is SGHVS, CDR2 FQNEAQ, per germline. For the CDR3, the DNA is TGTGCCAGCAGCTTCGGAGGGATCTCCTATAATTCACCCCTCCACTTT. Amino acid sequence: CASSFGGISYNSPLHF. Full variable domain (outside the CDR3, taken from reference TRBV7-8 and TRBJ1-6): GAGVSQSPRYKVAKRGQDVALRCDPISGHVSLFWYQQALGQGPEFLTYFQNEAQLDKSGLPSDRFFAERPEGSVSTLKIQRTQQEDSAVYLCASSFGGISYNSPLHFGNGTRLTVT.

This clone came up once. CDR3 bases: TGTGCCAGCAGGGACCCGGGACGGACCTACGAGCAGTACTTC. This sequence encodes CASRDPGRTYEQYF. The chain combines TRBV11-2 with TRBJ2-7; TRBD1 or TRBD2 may be the D gene (5 bases each). The CDR3 spans 14 residues. CDR1 is SGHAT and CDR2 is FQNNGV in the germline V gene. Trimming shortened V by 6 bases and J by 2 bases, and 14 bases separated the two germline ends.

This chain links TRBV19 with TRBJ1-2; 8 bases agree with TRBD1. CDR3 size: 15 residues. The germline gives CDR1 LNHDA, CDR2 SQIVND (reference sequence). With V trimmed by 9 bases and J by 1 base, 10 bases remained unmatched. CDR3 in DNA: TGTGCCAGCGATTCGGGACAGGCGCATAACTATGGCTACACCTTC. Protein sequence: CASDSGQAHNYGYTF.